What follows describes a single T cell receptor beta chain. This sample was taken from a study of Ad26.COV2.S vaccination and SARS-CoV-2 variants. Study-level background: Donor got 5x10^10 or 1x10^11 viral particles of Ad26.COV2.S.

Assay: immunoSEQ multiplex PCR; the TCRdb copy retains only in-frame clones and omits some. Of around 300,000 clones in the sample, around 89% were seen once. Treatment meaning: some 19 received Ad26.COV2.S at low or high dose, single or two shots; roughly five received placebo; per-sample allocation not given. Collection of the samples took place on day 63 after the first injection of vaccine or placebo. The vaccine delivered Wuhan-strain SARS-CoV-2 spike through an Ad26 vector. Trimming left V 4 bases short and J 5 bases short, with 9 bases between. CDR1 and CDR2 (germline): SQVTM, ANQGSEA. The CDR3 length is 11 residues.

V usage is TRBV29-1 and J usage is TRBJ2-7, with D perhaps TRBD1 (6 bases). The clonotype originates from a person between 18 and 60 years old who received the Ad26.COV2.S COVID-19 vaccine or a placebo. The input for sequencing was peripheral blood, taken in a trial of Ad26.COV2.S vaccine versus placebo. The CDR3 nucleotides are TGCAGCGTTGGCAGGGGTAACGAGCAGTACTTC. This codes for CSVGRGNEQYF.